The present T cell receptor (beta chain) was sequenced within a study of T cells in Graves' hyperthyroidism and ophthalmopathy. Amplification yielded TCR beta CDR3 regions, with RNA transcripts as the source. HTBI primers were used for first-round RT-PCR of the TCR CDR3. TCRdb reanalysed the multiplex PCR reads using MiXCR and keeps one entry per CDR3 protein. The sample lists roughly 500,000 distinct CDR3 sequences; around 15% were seen once. The CDR3 length is 14 residues. CDR1 and CDR2 from the germline V gene are DFQATT and SNEGSKA (reference sequence). The V end was cut by 5 bases, the J end by 2 bases, with 16 bases between.

The source is a woman aged 25-40 years with Graves' ophthalmopathy. The chain carries TRBV20-1 and TRBJ2-7; D may correspond to TRBD1 or TRBD2 (5 bases each). Source material: blood. CDR3 coding DNA: TGCAGTGCTTCCCCGGGACCCCACGCCTACGAGCAGTACTTC. This gives the protein CSASPGPHAYEQYF.